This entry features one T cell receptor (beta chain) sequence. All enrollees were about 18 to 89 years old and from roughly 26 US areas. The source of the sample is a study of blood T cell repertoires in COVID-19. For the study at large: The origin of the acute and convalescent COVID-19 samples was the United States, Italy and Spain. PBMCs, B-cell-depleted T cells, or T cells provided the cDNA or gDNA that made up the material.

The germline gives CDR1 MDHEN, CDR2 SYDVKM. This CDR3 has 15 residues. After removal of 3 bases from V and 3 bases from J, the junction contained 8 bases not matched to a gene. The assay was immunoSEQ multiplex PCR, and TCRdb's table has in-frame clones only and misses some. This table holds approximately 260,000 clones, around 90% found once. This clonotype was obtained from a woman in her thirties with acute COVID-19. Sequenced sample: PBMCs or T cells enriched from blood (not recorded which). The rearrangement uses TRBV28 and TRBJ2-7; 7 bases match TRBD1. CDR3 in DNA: TGTGCCAGCAGTTTGGTTCGGACAGGTCTCTACGAGCAGTACTTC. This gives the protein CASSLVRTGLYEQYF.